Below, one T cell receptor (beta chain) is given with its context. These data are taken from a study of blood T cell repertoires in COVID-19. Study as a whole: There were acute and convalescent COVID-19 samples, and they came from the United States, Italy and Spain. T cells, B-cell-depleted T cells, or PBMCs supplied cDNA or gDNA.

In the source study's methods: Reference gene primer amplification gave nucleated cell count estimates. Repertoires were generated with immunoSEQ multiplex PCR, while TCRdb's copy carries only in-frame clones and drops some. From that table come the V and J calls and clone size; the DNA was used to work out D and trimming. The sample carries 200,000 to 250,000 clones, approximately 87% recorded once. With 2 bases clipped from V and 4 bases from J, the junction kept 9 bases outside the gene matches. This CDR3 region has 18 residues. CDR1 is SGHNT and CDR2 is YENEEA in the germline V gene. This TCR came from a woman between 50 and 59 years old with acute or convalescent COVID-19. V is TRBV11-3 and J is TRBJ2-1; 12 bases agree with TRBD2. What was sequenced was peripheral blood. The CDR3 DNA sequence: TGTGCCAGCAGCTTAAGTCTAGCGGGGGGGCTCGGATACAATGAGCAGTTCTTC. Protein product: CASSLSLAGGLGYNEQFF.